What follows are 4 T cell receptor beta chains derived from one specimen sequenced in a study of blood T cell repertoires in COVID-19. TCRdb keeps only in-frame clones here, not all; method: immunoSEQ multiplex PCR. The sample yields about 220,000 clones, under 90% seen once. The sequencing input was PBMCs or T cells enriched from blood (not recorded which). The receptors were gathered from a woman aged 45-60 years who had been exposed to COVID-19.

The V gene is TRBV4-2, the J gene TRBJ2-1; 12 positions match TRBD2. This CDR3 has 18 residues. Per the germline V gene, CDR1 is LGHNA and CDR2 is YNFKEQ. V lost 1 base to trimming and J lost 9 bases; unmatched junction nucleotides: 13. Written as DNA, the CDR3 is TGTGCCAGCAGCCAAGCCCGGTGGCTAGCGGGGGGGGTCGGTGAGCAGTTCTTC. Its protein is CASSQARWLAGGVGEQFF.

V gene TRBV5-1 combines with J gene TRBJ2-7, with 13 bases matching TRBD2. The CDR3 extends over 14 amino acids. Unmatched junction bases numbered 4, after V lost 4 bases and J lost 6 bases. CDR1 and CDR2 from the germline V gene are SGHRS and YFSETQ. The CDR3 here is CASSPGLAGTEQYF. The CDR3 DNA follows: TGCGCCAGCAGCCCGGGACTAGCGGGGACCGAGCAGTACTTC. Variable domain in full (rest from reference TRBV5-1 and TRBJ2-7): KAGVTQTPRYLIKTRGQQVTLSCSPISGHRSVSWYQQTPGQGLQFLFEYFSETQRNKGNFPGRFSGRQFSNSRSEMNVSTLELGDSALYLCASSPGLAGTEQYFGPGTRLTVT.

This clone was observed a few times. The rearrangement joins TRBV14 to TRBJ1-1, with D hard to call. This CDR3 region has 14 residues. V gave up 0 bases and J gave up 6 bases, with 11 bases separating them. Germline-derived CDR1 and CDR2 are SGHDN and FVKESK. DNA of the CDR3: TGTGCCAGCAGCCAAGATGGGTGGGGAGCTGAAGCTTTCTTT. The encoded protein is CASSQDGWGAEAFF.

The chain uses TRBV5-4 and TRBJ2-1; 9 nucleotides match TRBD1. V shed 4 bases and J 5 bases; nucleotides not matched to a gene: 10. Germline V gene lookup returns CDR1 SGHNT and CDR2 YYREEE (reference sequence). This CDR3 spans 16 amino acids. The CDR3, as DNA: TGTGCCAGCAGCAATCGCCTGGGACAGGGTAACAATGAGCAGTTCTTC. This sequence encodes CASSNRLGQGNNEQFF.